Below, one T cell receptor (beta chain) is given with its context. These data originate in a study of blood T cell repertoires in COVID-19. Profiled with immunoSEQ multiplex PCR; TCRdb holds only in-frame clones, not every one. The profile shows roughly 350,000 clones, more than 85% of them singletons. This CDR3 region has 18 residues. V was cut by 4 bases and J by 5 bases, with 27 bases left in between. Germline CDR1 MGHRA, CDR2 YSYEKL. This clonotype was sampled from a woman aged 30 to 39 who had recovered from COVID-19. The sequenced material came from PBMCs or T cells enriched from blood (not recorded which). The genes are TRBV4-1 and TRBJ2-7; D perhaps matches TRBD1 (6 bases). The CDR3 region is CASSPDRTPLSLDHEQYF. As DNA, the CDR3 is TGCGCCAGCAGCCCGGACAGAACCCCCTTAAGCCTCGACCACGAGCAGTACTTC.